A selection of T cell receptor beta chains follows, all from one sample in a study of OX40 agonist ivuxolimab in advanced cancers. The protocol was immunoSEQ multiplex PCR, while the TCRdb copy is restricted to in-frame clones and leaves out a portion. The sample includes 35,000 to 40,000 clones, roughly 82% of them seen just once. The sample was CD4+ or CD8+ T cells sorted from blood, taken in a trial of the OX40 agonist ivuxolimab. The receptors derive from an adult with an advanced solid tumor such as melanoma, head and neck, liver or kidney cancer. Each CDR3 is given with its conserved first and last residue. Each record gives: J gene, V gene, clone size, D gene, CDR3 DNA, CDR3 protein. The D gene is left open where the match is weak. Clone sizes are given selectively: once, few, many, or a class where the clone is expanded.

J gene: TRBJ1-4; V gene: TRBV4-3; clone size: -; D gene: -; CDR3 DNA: TGCGCCAGCAGCCAGGAAAGGGGGGTCACAGATATTCGATATGAAAAACTGTTTTTT; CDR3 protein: CASSQERGVTDIRYEKLFF
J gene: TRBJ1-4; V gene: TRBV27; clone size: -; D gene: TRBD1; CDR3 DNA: TGTGCCAGCTCCCCTTGGACAGGGCGAAATGAAAAACTGTTTTTT; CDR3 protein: CASSPWTGRNEKLFF
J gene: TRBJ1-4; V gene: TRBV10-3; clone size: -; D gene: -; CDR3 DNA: TGTGCCATCAGCCCAAGCGGGGGGCTGCGGGAAAAACTGTTTTTT; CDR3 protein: CAISPSGGLREKLFF
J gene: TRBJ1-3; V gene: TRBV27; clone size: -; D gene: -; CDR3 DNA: TGTGCCAGCTCCGGACGGAACTCTGGAAACACCATATATTTT; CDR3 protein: CASSGRNSGNTIYF
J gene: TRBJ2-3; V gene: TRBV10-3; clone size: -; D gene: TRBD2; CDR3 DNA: TGTGCCATCAGTGAGCGCCTCTTCGGGGGGTCAGATACGCAGTATTTT; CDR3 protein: CAISERLFGGSDTQYF
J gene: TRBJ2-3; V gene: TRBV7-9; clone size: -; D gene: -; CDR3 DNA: TGTGCCAGCAGCCTAGGGTCGGGGAGCACAGATACGCAGTATTTT; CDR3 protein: CASSLGSGSTDTQYF
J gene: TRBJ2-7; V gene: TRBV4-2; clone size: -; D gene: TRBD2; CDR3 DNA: TGTGCCAGCAGCCAGGCGGGGGGGCTCTCCGAGCAGTACTTC; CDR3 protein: CASSQAGGLSEQYF
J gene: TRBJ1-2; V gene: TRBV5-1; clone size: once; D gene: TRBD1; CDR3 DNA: TGCGCCAGCAGCTTGTCGGCCGGCCAGGGGGCACGGGGCTACACCTTC; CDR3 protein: CASSLSAGQGARGYTF
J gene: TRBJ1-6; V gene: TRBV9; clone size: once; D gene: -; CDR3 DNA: TGTGCCAGCAGCGGGGAATTTGGACCCCTCCACTTT; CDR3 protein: CASSGEFGPLHF
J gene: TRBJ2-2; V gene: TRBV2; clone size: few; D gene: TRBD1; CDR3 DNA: TGTGCCAGCAGTGGACAGGGGCCGAACACCGGGGAGCTGTTTTTT; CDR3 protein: CASSGQGPNTGELFF
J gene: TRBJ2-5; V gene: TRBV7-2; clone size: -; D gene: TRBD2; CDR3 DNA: TGTGCCAGCGGGACTAGCGGGGGGGCCTGGGAGACCCAGTACTTC; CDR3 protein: CASGTSGGAWETQYF
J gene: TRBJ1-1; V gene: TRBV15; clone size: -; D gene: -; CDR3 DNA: TGTGCCACCAGCAGAGATCTCTTCGGGGGCACTGAAGCTTTCTTT; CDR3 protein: CATSRDLFGGTEAFF
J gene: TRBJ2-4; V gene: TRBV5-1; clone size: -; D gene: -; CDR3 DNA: TGCGCCAGCAGCTTGGAACAGGCTAGGGGCAAAAACATTCAGTACTTC; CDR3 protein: CASSLEQARGKNIQYF
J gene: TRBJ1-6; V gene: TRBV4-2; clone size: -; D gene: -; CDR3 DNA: TGTGCCAGCAATGCATCGACCCATCGCTCCTATAATTCACCCCTCCACTTT; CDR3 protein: CASNASTHRSYNSPLHF
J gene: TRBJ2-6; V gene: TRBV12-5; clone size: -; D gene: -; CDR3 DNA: TGTGCTAGTGGTCTTGGGGACTCTGGGGCCAACGTCCTGACTTTC; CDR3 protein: CASGLGDSGANVLTF
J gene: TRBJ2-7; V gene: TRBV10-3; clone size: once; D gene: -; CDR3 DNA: TGTGCCATCAGTGCAGGGGTGGGGGAGCAGTACTTC; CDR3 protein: CAISAGVGEQYF
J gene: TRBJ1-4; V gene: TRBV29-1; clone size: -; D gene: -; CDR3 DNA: TGCAGCGTGGGGTCGATGGCGGAAAAACTGTTTTTT; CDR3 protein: CSVGSMAEKLFF
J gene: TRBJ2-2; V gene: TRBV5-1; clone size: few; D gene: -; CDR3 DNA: TGCGCCAGCAGCTTGGGACACGTTAACACCGGGGAGCTGTTTTTT; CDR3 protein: CASSLGHVNTGELFF
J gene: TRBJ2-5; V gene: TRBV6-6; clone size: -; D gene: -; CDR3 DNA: TGTGCTTCCACGGGATTCGCGCGTGAGACCCAGTACTTC; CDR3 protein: CASTGFARETQYF
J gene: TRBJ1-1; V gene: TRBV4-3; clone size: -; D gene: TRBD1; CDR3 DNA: TGCGCCAGCAGCATACGCCAAGGACAGGGGATGAACACTGAAGCTTTCTTT; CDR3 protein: CASSIRQGQGMNTEAFF
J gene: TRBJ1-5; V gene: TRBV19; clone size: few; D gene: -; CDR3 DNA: TGTGCCAGTAGTATAGAGGTTGACGGAAGTCAGCCCCAGCATTTT; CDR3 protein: CASSIEVDGSQPQHF
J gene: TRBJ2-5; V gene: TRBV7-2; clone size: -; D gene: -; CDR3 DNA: TGTGCCAGCAGCTTAGGGCAGGGGCCGCATGGGGAGACCCAGTACTTC; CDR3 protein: CASSLGQGPHGETQYF
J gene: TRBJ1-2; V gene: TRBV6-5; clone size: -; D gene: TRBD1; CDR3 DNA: TGTGCCAGCAGACACAGGGGTAGTGGCTACACCTTC; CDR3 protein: CASRHRGSGYTF
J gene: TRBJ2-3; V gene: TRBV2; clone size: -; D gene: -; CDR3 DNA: TGTGCCAGCGGCCCGGGACTGCCGTCAGATACGCAGTATTTT; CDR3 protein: CASGPGLPSDTQYF
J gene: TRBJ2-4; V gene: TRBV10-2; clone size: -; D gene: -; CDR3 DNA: TGCGCCAGCGTACCCCCCGGGCAAAACATTCAGTACTTC; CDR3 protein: CASVPPGQNIQYF
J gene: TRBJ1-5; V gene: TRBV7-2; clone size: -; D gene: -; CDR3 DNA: TGTGCCAGCAGCCTCAGGGAGGCCAATCAGCCCCAGCATTTT; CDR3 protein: CASSLREANQPQHF
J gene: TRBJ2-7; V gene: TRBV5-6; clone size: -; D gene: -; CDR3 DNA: TGTGCCAGCAGCTTGGTGGTCTCCTACGAGCAGTACTTC; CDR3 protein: CASSLVVSYEQYF
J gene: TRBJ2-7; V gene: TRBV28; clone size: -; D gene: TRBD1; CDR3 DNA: TGTGCCAGCAGTTCCTCCGGGACAGGTTTACACGAGCAGTACTTC; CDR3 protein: CASSSSGTGLHEQYF
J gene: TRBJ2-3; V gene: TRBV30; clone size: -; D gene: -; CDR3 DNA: TGTGCCTGGACCCTGGGGGGATCGGATACGCAGTATTTT; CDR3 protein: CAWTLGGSDTQYF
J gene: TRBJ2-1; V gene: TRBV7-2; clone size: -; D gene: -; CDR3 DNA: TGTGCCAGCAGTTGGGACGGGACATCCTACAATGAGCAGTTCTTC; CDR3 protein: CASSWDGTSYNEQFF
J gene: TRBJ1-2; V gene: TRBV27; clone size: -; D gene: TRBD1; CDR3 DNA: TGTGCCAGCAGTTTATTGGCAGGGGGAGGCTACACCTTC; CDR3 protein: CASSLLAGGGYTF
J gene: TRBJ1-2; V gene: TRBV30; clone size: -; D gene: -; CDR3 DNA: TGTGCCTGGAGTTATGGGACTCCCTATGGCTACACCTTC; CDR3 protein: CAWSYGTPYGYTF
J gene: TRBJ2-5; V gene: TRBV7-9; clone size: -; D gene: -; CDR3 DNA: TGTGCCAGCAGCTTATTTCAGGGGATCTGGACCCAGTACTTC; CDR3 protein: CASSLFQGIWTQYF
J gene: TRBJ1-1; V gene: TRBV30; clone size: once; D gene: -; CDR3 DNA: TGTGCCTGGAGCCATCGGGTTGAAGCTTTCTTT; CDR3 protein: CAWSHRVEAFF
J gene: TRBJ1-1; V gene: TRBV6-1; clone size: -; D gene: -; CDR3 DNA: TGTGCCAGCAGTTTACGGTCTCCCACTGAAGCTTTCTTT; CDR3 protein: CASSLRSPTEAFF
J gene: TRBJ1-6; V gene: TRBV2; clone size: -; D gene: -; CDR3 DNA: TGTGCCAGCCTCAGGCAGGAAAGAAGGGGCTCCTATAATTCACCCCTCCACTTT; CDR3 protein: CASLRQERRGSYNSPLHF
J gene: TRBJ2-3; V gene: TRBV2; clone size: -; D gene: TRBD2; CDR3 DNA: TGTGCCAGCAACATACCTAGCGGCCCTAGCACAGATACGCAGTATTTT; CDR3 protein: CASNIPSGPSTDTQYF
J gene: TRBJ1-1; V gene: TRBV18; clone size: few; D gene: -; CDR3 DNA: TGTGCCAGCTCACCCTACACAGGGTTCAGGGACACTGAAGCTTTCTTT; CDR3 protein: CASSPYTGFRDTEAFF
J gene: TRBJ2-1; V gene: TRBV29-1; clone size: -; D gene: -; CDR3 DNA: TGCAGCGTTGAAAAGGCCACATATCGATCCTACAATGAGCAGTTCTTC; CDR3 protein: CSVEKATYRSYNEQFF
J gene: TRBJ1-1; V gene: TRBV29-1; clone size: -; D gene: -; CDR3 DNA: TGCAGCGTTTCTAACTCTGAAGCTTTCTTT; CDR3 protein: CSVSNSEAFF
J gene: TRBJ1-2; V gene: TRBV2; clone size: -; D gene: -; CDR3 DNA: TGTGCCAGCTCCGCATTGCGGGGGGCTCTTGGCTACACCTTC; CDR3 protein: CASSALRGALGYTF
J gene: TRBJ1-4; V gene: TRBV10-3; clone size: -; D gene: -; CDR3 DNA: TGTGCCATCAGGGGGGACCTCCAAGCTAATGAAAAACTGTTTTTT; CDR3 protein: CAIRGDLQANEKLFF
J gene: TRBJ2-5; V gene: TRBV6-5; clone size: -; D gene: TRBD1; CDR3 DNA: TGTGCCAGCGGGTTACAGGGGGCCGGGGAGACCCAGTACTTC; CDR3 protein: CASGLQGAGETQYF
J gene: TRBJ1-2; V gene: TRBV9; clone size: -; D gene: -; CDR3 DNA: TGTGCCAGCAGCGTAGAAGAGGGGAGCGGCTACACCTTC; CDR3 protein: CASSVEEGSGYTF
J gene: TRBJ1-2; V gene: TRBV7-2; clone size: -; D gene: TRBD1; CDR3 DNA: TGTGCCAGCAGCTCACAAGCCGGGACAGAGATAGGCTACACCTTC; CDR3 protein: CASSSQAGTEIGYTF
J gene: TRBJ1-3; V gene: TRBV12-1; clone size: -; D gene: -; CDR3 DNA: TGTGCCAGCAGCTTGGGTGCAGGGTGTAGAGACAGGTCTGGAAACACCATATATTTT; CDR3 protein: CASSLGAGCRDRSGNTIYF